These 22 T cell receptor beta chains share one sample of origin, sequenced in a study of post-analysis software for immune sequencing data. The study's findings and limits: A handful of TRBV segments were significantly more frequent in patients than in controls. TRBV5-6, TRBV5-1 and TRBV20-1 were among these segments.

cDNA libraries of TCR beta carried unique molecular identifiers. TCRdb re-derived calls from the PCR reads in MiXCR, one entry per CDR3 protein. The table records 750,000 to 950,000 distinct CDR3 sequences, about 53% of them present only once. These receptors' targets are unknown. Sequenced material: blood. The receptors shown here come from a girl between 10 and 17 years old with multiple sclerosis.

The J gene is TRBJ2-5, the V gene TRBV11-3; no firm D call. The germline V gene encodes CDR1 SGHNT and CDR2 YENEEA. Trimming removed 0 bases at V and 2 bases at J, with 7 bases between. This CDR3 contains 14 residues. In DNA form, the CDR3 reads TGTGCCAGCAGCTTAGATCCACAACAAGAGACCCAGTACTTC. This translates into CASSLDPQQETQYF. The full variable domain, rest sourced from reference TRBV11-3 and TRBJ2-5, is EAGVVQSPRYKIIEKKQPVAFWCNPISGHNTLYWYLQNLGQGPELLIRYENEEAVDDSQLPKDRFSAERLKGVDSTLKIQPAELGDSAVYLCASSLDPQQETQYFGPGTRLLVL.

V and J are TRBV27 and TRBJ2-7; a weak D match, TRBD1 (6 bases). V was cut by 1 base and J by 0 bases, with 10 bases left in between. The germline CDR1 and CDR2 sequences are MNHEY and SMNVEV (reference sequence). The CDR3 extends over 15 amino acids. In DNA form, the CDR3 reads TGTGCCAGCAGTTTATATAGGGGGAGCTCCTACGAGCAGTACTTC. Its protein is CASSLYRGSSYEQYF.

This clonotype has more than one count but fewer than ten. J is TRBJ2-1 and V is TRBV6-1; D is undetermined. The DNA end is more similar to TRBJ2-7, so the J call may be wrong. Germline CDR1 is MNHNS and CDR2 is SASEGT. The CDR3 loop spans 11 amino acids. CDR3 DNA: TGTGCCAGCAGTGATAGCAACGAGCAGTACTTC. It yields the protein CASSDSNEQYF.

The table lists this clonotype with a few counts. This chain connects TRBV6-6 to TRBJ2-7; 12 bases fit TRBD2. Trimming took 6 bases from V and 4 from J; bases not matched to a gene: 4. The CDR3 length is 14 residues. From germline, CDR1 is MNHNY and CDR2 SVGAGI (reference sequence). CDR3 protein: CASSHTSGGYEQYF. For the CDR3, the DNA is TGTGCCAGCAGCCACACTAGCGGGGGGTACGAGCAGTACTTC.

The V call is TRBV5-1, the J call TRBJ2-7; D may be TRBD2 (5 bases). The ends were cut back, 5 bases at V and 5 bases at J, with 11 bases in the middle. This CDR3 contains 12 residues. Germline-derived CDR1 and CDR2 are SGHRS and YFSETQ. The CDR3 loop is CASSPGIHEQYF. The CDR3, as DNA: TGCGCCAGCAGTCCGGGAATCCACGAGCAGTACTTC. Variable domain in full (rest from reference TRBV5-1 and TRBJ2-7): KAGVTQTPRYLIKTRGQQVTLSCSPISGHRSVSWYQQTPGQGLQFLFEYFSETQRNKGNFPGRFSGRQFSNSRSEMNVSTLELGDSALYLCASSPGIHEQYFGPGTRLTVT.

In this sample, this clonotype turned up a few times. The chain couples TRBV29-1 to TRBJ2-7; 9 nucleotides match TRBD2. Germline CDR1 reads SQVTM; CDR2 reads ANQGSEA. V shed 5 bases and J 9 bases; nucleotides not matched to a gene: 14. This CDR3 has 14 amino acids. The CDR3 region has the DNA TGCAGCGTTCAATCACGTCTAGCGGGGTCCGGGCAGTACTTC. Its translation is CSVQSRLAGSGQYF.

This clonotype was detected a few times. The J gene is TRBJ2-7, the V gene TRBV27, with D perhaps given as TRBD1 or TRBD2 (6 bases each). The CDR3 totals 15 residues. From germline, CDR1 is MNHEY and CDR2 SMNVEV (reference sequence). The V and J ends lost 6 bases and 3 bases respectively, with 18 bases between them. The CDR3 spells CASRPKGGAGYEQYF. CDR3 DNA sequence: TGTGCCAGCAGGCCAAAGGGGGGAGCGGGCTACGAGCAGTACTTC.

This clonotype was seen a single time. This rearrangement joins TRBV4-2 to TRBJ2-1; TRBD2 is a possible D gene (5 bases). This CDR3 contains 16 residues. The germline gives CDR1 LGHNA, CDR2 YNFKEQ. The ends were cut back, 0 bases at V and 6 bases at J, with 15 bases in the middle. CDR3 amino acids: CASSQDRAGAINEQFF. The CDR3 DNA sequence: TGTGCCAGCAGCCAAGATAGGGCGGGCGCAATCAATGAGCAGTTCTTC.

The chain uses TRBV25-1 and TRBJ2-3; either TRBD1 or TRBD2 may fit D (5 bases each). CDR3 length equals 14 residues. Trimming removed 2 bases at V and 8 bases at J, with 14 bases between. Germline assignment: CDR1 MGHDK and CDR2 SYGVNS. The CDR3 loop reads CASSEHRHGGTQYF. The CDR3 bases are TGTGCCAGCAGTGAACACCGACATGGGGGTACGCAGTATTTT.

The sample holds one count of this clonotype. The CDR3 DNA is TGTGCCAGCAGCCGCATAGCGGGAGGGCCCAGAGAGACCCAGTACTTC. It is translated as CASSRIAGGPRETQYF. The rearrangement uses TRBV7-8 and TRBJ2-5; TRBD2 matches at 11 bases. After removal of 5 bases from V and 4 bases from J, the junction contained 9 bases not matched to a gene. Germline CDR1 SGHVS, CDR2 FQNEAQ. There are 16 residues in the CDR3.

The gene calls are TRBV20-1 and TRBJ2-1, with 7 bases lining up with TRBD1. Per germline, CDR1 DFQATT and CDR2 SNEGSKA (reference sequence). Losses at the gene ends were 5 bases for V and 8 bases for J; bases not matched to a gene: 9. CDR3 size: 13 residues. CDR3 nucleotides: TGCAGTGCTGAAGAAGACAGGGCCCATGAGCAGTTCTTC. This encodes CSAEEDRAHEQFF.

This clonotype was detected only a few times. This chain connects TRBV4-2 to TRBJ2-4, with 11 bases lining up with TRBD2. The DNA matches TRBJ2-7 better at its end, which makes the J call doubtful. Germline values: CDR1 LGHNA, CDR2 YNFKEQ. The CDR3 has 16 residues. CDR3 in amino acids: CASSQAPTSGTYEQYF. CDR3 coding DNA: TGTGCCAGCAGCCAAGCACCGACTAGCGGGACCTACGAGCAGTACTTC.

The rearrangement uses TRBV14 and TRBJ2-1, with 12 bases matching TRBD2. Trimming at V came to 0 bases and at J to 4 bases, leaving 7 bases not matched to a gene. The germline gives CDR1 SGHDN, CDR2 FVKESK. This CDR3 comprises 18 residues. CDR3 loop: CASSQDYRLAGEYNEQFF. CDR3 sequence (DNA): TGTGCCAGCAGCCAAGATTACCGACTAGCGGGGGAGTACAATGAGCAGTTCTTC.

The rearrangement links TRBV7-3 to TRBJ2-1; maybe TRBD2 (6 bases). This CDR3 has 16 amino acids. The V gene lost 4 bases and the J gene lost 0 bases, with 13 bases spanning the gap. Germline values: CDR1 SGHTA, CDR2 FQGTGA. CDR3 nucleotide sequence: TGTGCCAGCAGCTACATAGCGGTGAGCTCCTACAATGAGCAGTTCTTC. Translation: CASSYIAVSSYNEQFF.

J is TRBJ2-4 and V is TRBV12-3 or TRBV12-4; D may be TRBD1 (6 bases). The length of the CDR3 is 15 residues. The V and J ends lost 6 bases and 1 base respectively, with 13 bases between them. CDR3 residues: CASSAVGGAKNIQYF. The CDR3 nucleotides read TGTGCCAGCAGCGCCGTTGGGGGCGCCAAAAACATTCAGTACTTC.

The chain employs TRBV7-2 and TRBJ2-5; D is tentatively TRBD1 or TRBD2 (5 bases each). V gave up 3 bases and J gave up 11 bases, with 13 bases separating them. CDR1 and CDR2 from the germline V gene are SGHTA and FQGNSA. The CDR3 is 12 amino acids. CDR3 bases: TGTGCCAGCAGCTTCACCGGGACCTCGCAGTACTTC. Residues: CASSFTGTSQYF. Full variable domain (remainder filled in from reference TRBV7-2 and TRBJ2-5): GAGVSQSPSNKVTEKGKDVELRCDPISGHTALYWYRQSLGQGLEFLIYFQGNSAPDKSGLPSDRFSAERTGGSVSTLTIQRTQQEDSAVYLCASSFTGTSQYFGPGTRLLVL.

This sequence joins TRBV7-3 and TRBJ1-2; maybe TRBD1 (5 bases). The germline CDR1 and CDR2 sequences are SGHTA and FQGTGA. The CDR3 totals 16 residues. Deletions cut 1 base from V and 3 bases from J, with 15 bases between. The DNA of the CDR3 is TGTGCCAGCAGCTTAAGGGGGAGAGGGGCGGACTATGGCTACACCTTC. This codes for CASSLRGRGADYGYTF.

This clonotype appeared a few times. This rearrangement joins TRBV29-1 to TRBJ2-4; a weak D match, TRBD2 (6 bases). Germline V gene sequence: CDR1 SQVTM, CDR2 ANQGSEA. The CDR3 totals 14 residues. V gave up 0 bases and J gave up 7 bases, with 13 bases separating them. The CDR3 DNA follows: TGCAGCGTTGAAGATGCGGGGCCAGGGAACATTCAGTACTTC. Its translation: CSVEDAGPGNIQYF.

This clonotype was detected only a few times. The chain employs TRBV9 and TRBJ2-5, with 9 bases that match TRBD1. The CDR3 consists of 15 residues. Losses at the gene ends were 0 bases for V and 5 bases for J; bases not matched to a gene: 5. From germline, CDR1 is SGDLS and CDR2 YYNGEE. The CDR3: CASSVVTGGQETQYF. As DNA, the CDR3 is TGTGCCAGCAGCGTAGTGACAGGGGGTCAGGAGACCCAGTACTTC.

This chain joins TRBV20-1 and TRBJ1-1; D is possibly TRBD1 (5 bases). Germline V CDR1 and CDR2: DFQATT, SNEGSKA (reference sequence). The CDR3 covers 14 residues. The ends were cut back, 8 bases at V and 1 base at J, with 17 bases in the middle. The CDR3 reads CSPQRDGSNTEAFF. CDR3 coding DNA: TGCAGTCCCCAAAGGGACGGCTCGAACACTGAAGCTTTCTTT.

This clonotype occurred a few times. The rearrangement joins TRBV6-1 to TRBJ1-2; D is unresolved. Trimming pared 0 bases from V and 2 bases from J, leaving 10 bases between. Germline CDR1 MNHNS, CDR2 SASEGT. CDR3 length equals 15 residues. The CDR3: CASSEAPGGNYGYTF. The CDR3 coding sequence is TGTGCCAGCAGTGAAGCGCCGGGAGGCAACTATGGCTACACCTTC.

This sequence joins TRBV5-1 and TRBJ2-2; a possible D gene is TRBD2 (6 bases). This CDR3 comprises 14 residues. Trimming cost V 2 bases and J 5 bases, with 10 bases left between them. The V gene's germline CDR1 is SGHRS and CDR2 YFSETQ. CDR3 bases: TGCGCCAGCAGCTTCTTCAGCGGGACCGGGGAGCTGTTTTTT. Encoded protein: CASSFFSGTGELFF. The whole variable domain, filled in from reference TRBV5-1 and TRBJ2-2, reads KAGVTQTPRYLIKTRGQQVTLSCSPISGHRSVSWYQQTPGQGLQFLFEYFSETQRNKGNFPGRFSGRQFSNSRSEMNVSTLELGDSALYLCASSFFSGTGELFFGEGSRLTVL.